This T cell receptor (beta chain) was recovered during a study of CD4 T cells in relation to SARS-CoV-2 and coronaviruses. Study summary: PBMCs were cultured with antigen for less than twelve days before TCR beta sequencing. Negative control cultures got HIV-1 Nef peptides or no peptide.

This CDR3 region has 16 residues. The V gene's germline CDR1 is SGHAT and CDR2 FQNNGV. V lost 4 bases and J lost 5; bases outside the gene matches: 10. Assay used: immunoSEQ multiplex PCR; TCRdb lists only in-frame clones, some missing. The sample yields about 20,000 clones, about 70% seen once. Unexposed donor CD4+ T cells date from 2011-2018, before the COVID-19 pandemic. After around nine days of culture, CD4+ T cells were isolated. Cells permitting, SARS-CoV-2 S/N and four cold-coronavirus spikes were tested on unexposed-donor CD4+ T cells. PBMCs were plated at a few million per well in IL-2-containing medium. Note on this clone: Antigen unknown.

The origin of this receptor is a human donor in good health. This chain connects TRBV11-2 to TRBJ2-7, with 11 bases that match TRBD1. Sequenced: CD4+ T cells from PBMCs, cultured in vitro. CDR3 amino acids: CASSSRGTGGANEQYF. CDR3 DNA: TGTGCCAGCAGCTCGAGGGGGACAGGGGGTGCCAACGAGCAGTACTTC.